This T cell receptor (beta chain) was documented in a study of PD-1 blockade in classical Hodgkin lymphoma. Regarding the study as a whole: Significant TCR diversity gains by C4D1 occurred in CD4+ but not CD8+ cells. Relapsed/refractory patients reportedly had the lowest baseline TCR diversity, below newly diagnosed patients, who were below healthy donors. Prior to therapy, complete responders displayed diversity much like that of newly diagnosed patients.

The data were produced by immunoSEQ multiplex PCR, yet TCRdb's version contains in-frame clones alone and is incomplete. The sample lists approximately 20,000 clones, 80% occurring once. All the patients suffered relapse after autologous stem cell transplantation, and brentuximab vedotin exposure differed. The CDR3 runs 13 residues. Germline-derived CDR1 and CDR2 are LNHDA and SQIVND (reference sequence). This clone was detected only a few times. Its target is not known. One end of the junction varies from germline; a read error may be responsible. This specimen consisted of peripheral blood mononuclear cells (PBMCs), obtained before the second cycle of nivolumab. The sequence derives from a human donor with classical Hodgkin lymphoma. The rearrangement links TRBV19 to TRBJ1-1, with D hard to call. DNA of the CDR3: TGTGCCAGTAGTCTAGAGGGGAACACTGAAGCTTTCTTT. It codes for CASSLEGNTEAFF.